Listed below are T cell receptor beta chains from one sample, sequenced in a study of response to subunit inactivated influenza vaccine. TCRdb processed the RT-PCR reads anew with MiXCR; each CDR3 protein has one entry. The repertoire has more than 150,000 distinct CDR3 sequences, around a tenth of them found once; the top ten carry about 11%. The sample consisted of non-naive T cells sorted from PBMCs, taken on the day of vaccination. The source is a man in his fifties or sixties who received an inactivated influenza vaccine. CDR3s include the opening cysteine and the closing phenylalanine or tryptophan. The D gene is left open where the match is weak. Size is omitted from some rows. Given values are once, few, many or a class for expanded clones.

d_call	v_call	j_call	clone_size	cdr3_nt	cdr3_aa
-	TRBV20-1	TRBJ1-6	-	TGCAGTGCTAGCGGAGGGTATGGTAATTCACCCCTCCACTTT	CSASGGYGNSPLHF
-	TRBV7-2	TRBJ2-1	-	TGTGCCAGCAGCTTAGCGGGGGGCCCTGGGGCCTACAATGAGCAGTTCTTC	CASSLAGGPGAYNEQFF
TRBD1	TRBV9	TRBJ1-2	-	TGTGCCAGCAGCGTCCAAACAGGGGGACCCTATGGCTACACCTTC	CASSVQTGGPYGYTF
-	TRBV7-2	TRBJ1-4	many	TGTGCCAGCAGCTTGTCAGGAGGGATTGAAAAACTGTTTTTT	CASSLSGGIEKLFF
TRBD1	TRBV20-1	TRBJ1-2	few	TGCAGTGCCGGGGACAGGGGGCATTATGGCTACACCTTC	CSAGDRGHYGYTF
TRBD1	TRBV19	TRBJ1-5	few	TGTGCCGCCTCCGGGACAGGGGGATCTCAGCCCCAGCATTTT	CAASGTGGSQPQHF
-	TRBV14	TRBJ1-1	-	TGTGCCAGCAGCCAAGATCGAGTGGGGCGTGAAGCTTTCTTT	CASSQDRVGREAFF
TRBD2	TRBV4-3	TRBJ2-3	few	TGCGCCAGCAGCCAAGAACGACGGGAGGGGACGCAGTATTTT	CASSQERREGTQYF
-	TRBV18	TRBJ1-1	few	TGTGCCAGCTCGCCCGCCGGACAGACTGAAGCTTTCTTT	CASSPAGQTEAFF
-	TRBV29-1	TRBJ2-7	few	TGCAGCGTTGGGGGGGAGTACGAGCAGTACTTC	CSVGGEYEQYF
-	TRBV5-5	TRBJ2-7	-	TGTGCCAGCAGTCCCGGGATATCCGAGCAGTACTTC	CASSPGISEQYF
-	TRBV4-3	TRBJ2-7	-	TGCGCCAGCAGCCAAGCCGCCGCCGGGGAGGTTTACGAGCAGTACTTC	CASSQAAAGEVYEQYF
-	TRBV6-4	TRBJ2-2	-	TGTGCCAGCAGTGAAGGGGCCTTCACCGGGGAGCTGTTTTTT	CASSEGAFTGELFF